Shown below are 27 T cell receptor beta chains from a single sample sequenced in a study of blood T cell repertoires in COVID-19. This table comes from immunoSEQ multiplex PCR, and its TCRdb copy is limited to in-frame clones, with some not included. The table shows 130,000 to 150,000 clones, with around nine tenths occurring only once. The material sequenced was peripheral blood. These receptors originate from a human donor in a cohort sampled during active COVID-19.

The chain recombines TRBV25-1 with TRBJ1-1; no clear D. The CDR3 runs to 14 residues. V dropped 3 bases and J dropped 1 base, with 9 bases sitting between them. In germline, CDR1 is MGHDK, CDR2 SYGVNS. The DNA for the CDR3 is TGTGCCAGCAGTGATCAGTTATGGAACACTGAAGCTTTCTTT. Protein sequence: CASSDQLWNTEAFF.

J is TRBJ1-2 and V is TRBV6-6; 7 positions match TRBD1. The CDR3 runs to 14 residues. Per the germline V gene, CDR1 is MNHNY and CDR2 is SVGAGI (reference sequence). Trimming removed 5 bases from V and 7 bases from J; junction bases left unmatched: 10. CDR3 coding DNA: TGTGCCAGCAGTCAGACCGACAGGGTGGCTGGCTACACCTTC. Amino acid sequence: CASSQTDRVAGYTF.

The chain uses TRBV19 and TRBJ2-1, with 9 bases identical to TRBD2. The germline V gene encodes CDR1 LNHDA and CDR2 SQIVND (reference sequence). The V and J ends lost 4 bases and 10 bases, in that order; junction bases with no gene match: 14. The CDR3 sequence is 16 residues long. The CDR3 sequence is CASSTMAGGSMQEQFF. The CDR3 bases are TGTGCCAGTAGTACCATGGCGGGGGGGTCGATGCAGGAGCAGTTCTTC. The full variable domain, completed using reference TRBV19 and TRBJ2-1, is DGGITQSPKYLFRKEGQNVTLSCEQNLNHDAMYWYRQDPGQGLRLIYYSQIVNDFQKGDIAEGYSVSREKKESFPLTVTSAQKNPTAFYLCASSTMAGGSMQEQFFGPGTRLTVL.

This chain uses TRBV3-1 (or the pseudogene TRBV3-2) with TRBJ2-2; D perhaps matches TRBD2 (5 bases). The germline V and J ends were trimmed by 8 bases and 6 bases, with 13 bases remaining between them. There are 13 residues in the CDR3. Per germline, CDR1 LGHDT and CDR2 YNNKEL (reference sequence). CDR3: CASGRSLSGELFF. In DNA, the CDR3 is TGTGCCAGCGGGAGAAGTCTCTCCGGGGAGCTGTTTTTT.

The CDR3 DNA reads as TGTGCCAGCAGCTTAGACTCGGGGGGGTCCAATGAGCAGTTCTTC. Translating it yields CASSLDSGGSNEQFF. V gene TRBV7-3 combines with J gene TRBJ2-1, with 8 positions matching TRBD2. The CDR3 covers 15 residues. The germline V gene encodes CDR1 SGHTA and CDR2 FQGTGA. J gave up 6 bases and V 2 bases, and 6 bases lay outside the gene matches.

The chain has TRBV9 and TRBJ1-2; no definite D call. This CDR3 spans 15 amino acids. With 0 bases removed from V and 2 bases from J, the gap between germline ends came to 11 bases. CDR1 and CDR2 (germline): SGDLS, YYNGEE. CDR3 nucleotides: TGTGCCAGCAGCGTAGAAGGACTCCAAAACTATGGCTACACCTTC. This codes for CASSVEGLQNYGYTF.

J is TRBJ1-1 and V is TRBV7-3; 7 positions match TRBD1. Trimming at V came to 2 bases and at J to 5 bases, leaving 5 bases not matched to a gene. Per the germline V gene, CDR1 is SGHTA and CDR2 is FQGTGA. The CDR3 is 14 residues long. CDR3 bases: TGTGCCAGCAGCTTACAATCAGGGGGTACTGAAGCTTTCTTT. Amino acids: CASSLQSGGTEAFF.

The chain links TRBV4-3 to TRBJ2-5, with 8 positions matching TRBD2. V dropped 0 bases and J dropped 5; count of bases not matched to a gene: 8. Per the germline V gene, CDR1 is LGHNA and CDR2 is YSLEER. The CDR3 runs 16 residues. CDR3 coding DNA: TGCGCCAGCAGCCAAGATTTTCGGGGGGGCAGGGAGACCCAGTACTTC. This encodes CASSQDFRGGRETQYF.

V gene TRBV4-3 combines with J gene TRBJ2-7, with D tentatively TRBD1 (5 bases). The CDR3 is 14 amino acids. Trimming removed 0 bases at V and 2 bases at J, with 8 bases between. CDR1 and CDR2 (germline): LGHNA, YSLEER. CDR3 DNA: TGCGCCAGCAGCCAAGAACCAGGGCCCTACGAGCAGTACTTC. It codes for CASSQEPGPYEQYF.

The chain is built from TRBV27 and TRBJ1-3; D uncertain. V was shortened by 5 bases and J by 4 bases, with 15 bases between the two germline ends. The CDR3 spans 15 residues. Looked up from germline, CDR1 is MNHEY and CDR2 is SMNVEV (reference sequence). CDR3 loop: CASSPSRNYGNTIYF. The CDR3 bases are TGTGCCAGCAGTCCCTCCAGAAATTACGGAAACACCATATATTTT.

The chain carries TRBV4-3 and TRBJ2-6, with TRBD1 matching over 11 bases. CDR3 size: 19 residues. The J segment lost 2 bases and the V segment lost 4 bases, leaving 10 bases of the junction unmatched. Germline-derived CDR1 and CDR2 are LGHNA and YSLEER. Here the CDR3 DNA reads TGCGCCAGCAGCCGCTTCTCGGGGGGACAGGGGGCTGGGGCCAACGTCCTGACTTTC. This codes for CASSRFSGGQGAGANVLTF.

The chain is built from TRBV12-3 or TRBV12-4 and TRBJ2-1, with D hard to call. V was pared by 5 bases and J by 3 bases, with 8 bases between. The CDR3 covers 13 residues. Here the CDR3 DNA reads TGTGCCAGCAGTCCAGACAACTACAATGAGCAGTTCTTC. Protein product: CASSPDNYNEQFF.

V usage is TRBV5-5 and J usage is TRBJ1-4, with D possibly being TRBD1 (5 bases). This CDR3 region has 16 residues. CDR1 is SGHKS, CDR2 YYEKEE, per germline (reference sequence). Trimming took 0 bases from V and 0 from J, leaving 9 bases between them. CDR3 in amino acids: CASSLGAGTTNEKLFF. DNA of the CDR3: TGTGCCAGCAGCTTGGGGGCAGGGACAACTAATGAAAAACTGTTTTTT.

The chain carries TRBV19 and TRBJ1-5; D unresolved. The CDR3 runs 16 residues. Trimming took off 4 bases at V and 5 bases at J, with 18 bases between the two ends. Germline V lookup: CDR1 LNHDA, CDR2 SQIVND (reference sequence). CDR3 loop: CASSTLIEGRDQPQHF. CDR3 nucleotides: TGTGCCAGTAGTACCCTGATTGAGGGCCGAGATCAGCCCCAGCATTTT.

This chain joins TRBV7-3 and TRBJ2-5; TRBD2 matches 13 bases. The germline CDR1 and CDR2 sequences are SGHTA and FQGTGA. V lost 5 bases and J lost 5; bases outside the gene matches: 5. The CDR3 runs to 15 residues. Here the CDR3 DNA reads TGTGCCAGCAGCAAACTAGCGGGGGGGCTGGAGACCCAGTACTTC. Translating gives CASSKLAGGLETQYF.

The chain carries TRBV5-1 and TRBJ2-7; 14 nucleotides line up with TRBD2. The CDR3 is 16 residues long. Germline lookup yields CDR1 SGHRS and CDR2 YFSETQ. V shed 0 bases and J 4 bases; nucleotides not matched to a gene: 3. CDR3: CASSLGLAGGKYEQYF. The CDR3 nucleotides read TGCGCCAGCAGCTTGGGACTAGCGGGGGGGAAGTACGAGCAGTACTTC.

The chain couples TRBV7-9 to TRBJ2-2; D is undetermined. This CDR3 contains 16 residues. Looked up from germline, CDR1 is SEHNR and CDR2 is FQNEAQ (reference sequence). V lost 4 bases, J lost 4 bases, and 16 bases lay in between. The CDR3 DNA reads as TGTGCCAGCAGCTCGGTCCGGGTCACCCCCACCGGGGAGCTGTTTTTT. Translated: CASSSVRVTPTGELFF.

This clone appeared once. The chain uses TRBV11-2 and TRBJ2-1; D not resolved. The CDR3 loop spans 12 amino acids. The ends were cut back, 5 bases at V and 8 bases at J, with 10 bases in the middle. Germline V gene data show CDR1 as SGHAT and CDR2 as FQNNGV. CDR3 DNA sequence: TGTGCCAGCAGCCCTTTCGGAGATGAGCAGTTCTTC. This gives the protein CASSPFGDEQFF.

The chain employs TRBV2 and TRBJ2-7; TRBD1 matches 12 bases. Trimming removed 11 bases from V and 6 bases from J; junction bases left unmatched: 8. The CDR3 is 13 amino acids. Germline-derived CDR1 and CDR2 are SNHLY and FYNNEI. The CDR3 DNA sequence: TGTGCCGGCAATAGGGACAGGGGGCGCGAGCAGTACTTC. Its protein product is CAGNRDRGREQYF.

The chain combines TRBV9 with TRBJ2-1; 12 nucleotides align to TRBD2. The junction had 13 bases not matched to a gene; V was cut back by 0 bases and J by 6 bases. This CDR3 has 19 amino acids. Germline assignment: CDR1 SGDLS and CDR2 YYNGEE. DNA for the CDR3: TGTGCCAGCAGCGTAGAGGGACAGTTGACTAGCGGGAGAGGCAATGAGCAGTTCTTC. This encodes CASSVEGQLTSGRGNEQFF.

The rearrangement uses TRBV7-2 and TRBJ2-2, with D unclear. Germline CDR1 SGHTA, CDR2 FQGNSA. The V end lost 9 bases, the J end lost 0 bases, and 11 bases lay between the germline ends. The CDR3 totals 14 residues. The CDR3 is CARLGDANTGELFF. For the CDR3, the DNA is TGTGCCAGACTCGGAGACGCGAACACCGGGGAGCTGTTTTTT.

This clone was picked up a small number of times. The chain joins TRBV2 to TRBJ2-1; 9 nucleotides agree with TRBD2. This CDR3 has 15 residues. The ends lost 6 bases at V and 12 bases at J; junction bases unmatched: 15. Germline V CDR1 and CDR2: SNHLY, FYNNEI. CDR3: CASSLKREVTMTQFF. The CDR3 DNA sequence: TGTGCCAGCAGCCTGAAGCGGGAGGTAACAATGACGCAGTTCTTC.

A single count supports this clone. V usage is TRBV27 and J usage is TRBJ1-2; D is perhaps TRBD1 (6 bases). V was trimmed by 7 bases and J by 8 bases, leaving 17 bases between them. The CDR3 has 13 amino acids. In germline, CDR1 is MNHEY, CDR2 SMNVEV (reference sequence). DNA for the CDR3: TGTGCCAGCACTACCAACAGGGAGAGCGGCTACACCTTC. Encoded protein: CASTTNRESGYTF.

This chain's CDR3 is CASSIGLAGPYEQYF. CDR3 sequence (DNA): TGTGCCAGTAGTATCGGACTAGCGGGACCCTACGAGCAGTACTTC. The rearrangement uses TRBV19 and TRBJ2-7; 12 positions agree with TRBD2. The J segment lost 2 bases and the V segment lost 3 bases, leaving 2 bases of the junction unmatched. The CDR3 is made up of 15 amino acids. Germline CDR1 reads LNHDA; CDR2 reads SQIVND (reference sequence). Together with reference TRBV19 and TRBJ2-7, the CDR3 gives the full variable domain: DGGITQSPKYLFRKEGQNVTLSCEQNLNHDAMYWYRQDPGQGLRLIYYSQIVNDFQKGDIAEGYSVSREKKESFPLTVTSAQKNPTAFYLCASSIGLAGPYEQYFGPGTRLTVT.

The chain recombines TRBV19 with TRBJ2-6; D gene unclear. The CDR3 covers 15 residues. The germline gives CDR1 LNHDA, CDR2 SQIVND (reference sequence). V lost 3 bases, J lost 4 bases, and 10 bases lay in between. CDR3 nucleotide sequence: TGTGCCAGTAGTATGTCGGTCTCGGGGGCCAACGTCCTGACTTTC. Protein: CASSMSVSGANVLTF.

This chain links TRBV19 with TRBJ2-7; 11 bases agree with TRBD2. V lost 8 bases, J lost 1 base, and 7 bases stayed unmatched. The CDR3 runs to 15 residues. Germline lookup yields CDR1 LNHDA and CDR2 SQIVND (reference sequence). CDR3 in DNA: TGTGCCAGTCGAGGGGGGACTAGCGGTTCCTACGAGCAGTACTTC. It encodes CASRGGTSGSYEQYF.

The CDR3 nucleotides read TGTGCCAGCAGCCAGGGCACCCCGCCCTACGAGCAGTACTTC. Translation gives CASSQGTPPYEQYF. The V gene is TRBV7-9, the J gene TRBJ2-7; D may be TRBD1 (5 bases). V lost 5 bases and J lost 2, with 13 bases in between. The CDR3 is 14 amino acids. The germline V gene encodes CDR1 SEHNR and CDR2 FQNEAQ (reference sequence).